This is a list of T cell receptor beta chains from one sample in a study of T-cell memory formation after mild COVID-19. TCRdb independently ran MiXCR on the 5' RACE reads; one entry per CDR3 protein. The repertoire has some 300,000 distinct CDR3 sequences, about 20% of them found once; the top ten carry 21%. The sample comprised PBMCs or a T cell subset sorted from them (not recorded which). These receptors all stem from a young man who had mild COVID-19 (a few samples of this study predate the infection). Cell type and time point are not known. Each CDR3 is given with its conserved first and last residue. D genes are given only for firm matches. Clone size, where shown, is once, few, many, or a class for clones that have expanded.

cdr3_nt cdr3_aa d_call j_call v_call clone_size
TGCAGTGCTAGAGATGAACGGTACGGGTGGGACGAGCAGTACTTC CSARDERYGWDEQYF NA TRBJ2-7 TRBV20-1 NA
TGTGCCAGCAGTGAATCAGGGGCCAACAGGGGGGAGGACGAGCAGTTCTTC CASSESGANRGEDEQFF TRBD1 TRBJ2-1 TRBV25-1 few
TGTGCCAGTAGTACCTCCGGGACGACTGAAGCTTTCTTT CASSTSGTTEAFF NA TRBJ1-1 TRBV19 few
TGTGCCAGCTCACCGGCCCTGAACACTGAAGCTTTCTTT CASSPALNTEAFF NA TRBJ1-1 TRBV18 few
TGCGCCAGCAGCCCAGGGGTGGGACAGGGTTTGGGCACTGAAGCTTTCTTT CASSPGVGQGLGTEAFF TRBD1 TRBJ1-1 TRBV4-3 NA
TGTGCCAGCAGTTTAACGCTGGGTTGGAATGAGCAGTTCTTC CASSLTLGWNEQFF NA TRBJ2-1 TRBV12-3/TRBV12-4 NA
TGCGCCAGCAGCTTGGACCAGGGTTCGAGAAACACCATATATTTT CASSLDQGSRNTIYF NA TRBJ1-3 TRBV5-1 few
TGCGCCAGCAACCAACAGACAGGAGGCGAGACCCAGTACTTC CASNQQTGGETQYF NA TRBJ2-5 TRBV5-1 few
TGTGCCAGCAGCTTGACCCCTACTTACGAGCAGTACTTC CASSLTPTYEQYF NA TRBJ2-7 TRBV7-3 few
TGCAGTGTCCCGGTGTCGGGCACAGATACGCAGTATTTT CSVPVSGTDTQYF NA TRBJ2-3 TRBV20-1 few
TGTGCCAGCAGCCCCGGACAGGGGGCCGGTGGCTACACCTTC CASSPGQGAGGYTF TRBD1 TRBJ1-2 TRBV12-3/TRBV12-4 few
TGTGCCAGCAGCTTAGACATCTCCTACGAGCAGTACTTC CASSLDISYEQYF NA TRBJ2-7 TRBV11-2 few
TGCGCCAGCAGCCCCGTCGGGGCGAGCACTGAAGCTTTCTTT CASSPVGASTEAFF NA TRBJ1-1 TRBV5-1 NA
TGTGCCAGCAGCTTAGTTGGGCAGGCTAGATCCTATAATTCACCCCTCCACTTT CASSLVGQARSYNSPLHF NA TRBJ1-6 TRBV7-8 few
TGCAGTGCTACCTTCCATGACAGGATGAACTACAATGAGCAGTTCTTC CSATFHDRMNYNEQFF NA TRBJ2-1 TRBV20-1 once
TGTGCCAGCAGTTTCGGCCAGGGTGGTGAAAAACTGTTTTTT CASSFGQGGEKLFF NA TRBJ1-4 TRBV12-3/TRBV12-4 NA
TGTGCCAGCATCAACGGTCGCGGGCAGCCCCAGCATTTT CASINGRGQPQHF NA TRBJ1-5 TRBV12-3/TRBV12-4 few
TGTGCCAGCAGCCCGGATATAGAGGAGACCCAGTACTTC CASSPDIEETQYF NA TRBJ2-5 TRBV7-9 few
TGCGCCAGCAGCTTGGAGGCAGGCGCTGGCTACACCTTC CASSLEAGAGYTF NA TRBJ1-2 TRBV5-1 few
TGTGCCAGCAGTTACCTAGGGGACAGGGCGGCGTACAATGAGCAGTTCTTC CASSYLGDRAAYNEQFF TRBD1 TRBJ2-1 TRBV6-5 NA
TGTGCCAGCAGTTGGACAGAATATGGCTACACCTTC CASSWTEYGYTF NA TRBJ1-2 TRBV12-3/TRBV12-4 many
TGCAGTGCTAGTCAAAGCAGGGGGCTAAGAGGCTACACCTTC CSASQSRGLRGYTF TRBD1 TRBJ1-2 TRBV20-1 NA
TGCAGTGCTAAAGCCCCAGACAGGGTCTCCTACAATGAGCAGTTCTTC CSAKAPDRVSYNEQFF TRBD1 TRBJ2-1 TRBV20-1 NA
TGTGCCAGCAGTTTCACAGGGAATTATCAGCCCCAGCATTTT CASSFTGNYQPQHF NA TRBJ1-5 TRBV12-3/TRBV12-4 NA
TGTGCCAGCAGTTTTTCAGAGGTCATCGCAAAAAACATTCAGTACTTC CASSFSEVIAKNIQYF NA TRBJ2-4 TRBV12-3/TRBV12-4 NA
TGTGCCAGCAGCCCTTTAGAGTACTCCTACAATGAGCAGTTCTTC CASSPLEYSYNEQFF NA TRBJ2-1 TRBV7-6 NA
TGCGCCAGCAGTGCGGTAGGAGGGCGAGGAGGGGAAAAACTGTTTTTT CASSAVGGRGGEKLFF NA TRBJ1-4 TRBV10-2 many
TGTGCCAGCGACTGGACAGCCGCCACCCATACGCAGTATTTT CASDWTAATHTQYF NA TRBJ2-3 TRBV12-3/TRBV12-4 many
TGCGCCAGCAGCCAAGATTCAGGGGGCGGGACAGATACGCAGTATTTT CASSQDSGGGTDTQYF TRBD1 TRBJ2-3 TRBV4-3 NA
TGTGCCAGCAGCTACCTCGGCCCGGGGCAGCCCCAGCATTTT CASSYLGPGQPQHF NA TRBJ1-5 TRBV7-9 few
TGTGCCAGCAGCTTGGAGGTCAGCTGGAACACTGAAGCTTTCTTT CASSLEVSWNTEAFF NA TRBJ1-1 TRBV5-5 few
TGTGCCAGCAGTCCCGGGGCCAGGGGATTTTACGATGAGCAGTTCTTC CASSPGARGFYDEQFF NA TRBJ2-1 TRBV7-9 NA
TGTGCCAGCAGCCATCGGGGGGCAGGAGAGACCCAGTACTTC CASSHRGAGETQYF NA TRBJ2-5 TRBV3-1 NA
TGTGCCAGCAGTTTACTCTCGGGACAGGCACCAGAGACCCAGTACTTC CASSLLSGQAPETQYF TRBD1 TRBJ2-5 TRBV6-2/TRBV6-3 NA
TGTGCCAGCAGCCCTCAGGTCATGGGCACTGAAGCTTTCTTT CASSPQVMGTEAFF NA TRBJ1-1 TRBV9 few
TGTGCCAGCAGCGTCAATTGGGGGAATGAGCAGTTCTTC CASSVNWGNEQFF NA TRBJ2-1 TRBV7-6 NA
TGTGCCAGCAGCCCCCGGGGAACCTGGGCTGGTGCCCTCCACTTT CASSPRGTWAGALHF NA TRBJ1-6 TRBV7-2 NA
TGTGCCAGCTCACCAATTACAGGCTCCACTGAAGCTTTCTTT CASSPITGSTEAFF NA TRBJ1-1 TRBV18 few
TGTGCCAGCAGCTTAGGGGCGATAAACTATGGCTACACCTTC CASSLGAINYGYTF NA TRBJ1-2 TRBV11-2 many
TGCGCCAGCAGCTCACGGCCCTCCTACGAGCAGTACTTC CASSSRPSYEQYF NA TRBJ2-7 TRBV5-1 few
TGTGCCAGCAGCCCGGCTAGCGGGGCGCCTCAAGAGACCCAGTACTTC CASSPASGAPQETQYF TRBD2 TRBJ2-5 TRBV3-1 NA
TGTGCCAGCAGTTACTCTGGACAGGGGGGGTACGAGCAGTACTTC CASSYSGQGGYEQYF TRBD1 TRBJ2-7 TRBV6-6 NA
TGCGCCAGCAGCCAAGCAGGGGGGAGCTCCTACGAGCAGTACTTC CASSQAGGSSYEQYF NA TRBJ2-7 TRBV4-3 NA
TGCGCCAGCAGCCAAGATTACCCAGGGCCCTATCAGCCCCAGCATTTT CASSQDYPGPYQPQHF NA TRBJ1-5 TRBV4-1 NA
TGTGCCAGCAGATATAGCGGGGGGGCAGGGTATGAGCAGTTCTTC CASRYSGGAGYEQFF TRBD2 TRBJ2-1 TRBV7-2 NA
TGCGCCAGCAGCGCTGGACAAGCCTACGAGCAGTACTTC CASSAGQAYEQYF NA TRBJ2-7 TRBV5-1 NA
TGTGCCAGTAGAGACGGCGGCCGGAACACTGAAGCTTTCTTT CASRDGGRNTEAFF NA TRBJ1-1 TRBV19 many